A selection of T cell receptor beta chains follows, all from one sample in a study of blood T cell repertoires in COVID-19. Produced via immunoSEQ multiplex PCR; TCRdb's table is partial and in-frame only. This sample has about 200,000 clones, with around 86% found just once. The sequenced sample was PBMCs or T cells enriched from blood (not recorded which). The receptor source for this set is a woman aged 35 to 49 in a cohort exposed to, infected with or recovered from COVID-19 (not recorded which). CDR3s include the opening cysteine and the closing phenylalanine or tryptophan. D genes are given only for firm matches. Clone size is not always given. Where it is, it says once, few, many or a class for expanded clones.

V	D	J	size	CDR3	DNA
TRBV19	-	TRBJ2-7	-	CASSTTDDSYEQYF	TGTGCCAGTAGTACAACAGACGATTCCTACGAGCAGTACTTC
TRBV15	-	TRBJ1-5	-	CATSRDPVNQPQHF	TGTGCCACCAGCAGAGATCCGGTCAATCAGCCCCAGCATTTT
TRBV5-5	-	TRBJ1-2	-	CASSASGGGPAYGYTF	TGTGCCAGCAGTGCCTCTGGGGGGGGGCCCGCCTATGGCTACACCTTC
TRBV4-1	-	TRBJ1-2	-	CASSQERVRVYGYTF	TGCGCCAGCAGCCAAGAGAGGGTTCGAGTCTATGGCTACACCTTC
TRBV5-1	TRBD1	TRBJ1-2	-	CASSLRQGTNYGYTF	TGCGCCAGCAGCCTCCGACAGGGAACGAACTATGGCTACACCTTC
TRBV19	TRBD2	TRBJ2-3	-	CASTFSGITDTQYF	TGTGCCAGTACCTTTAGCGGGATTACAGATACGCAGTATTTT
TRBV29-1	-	TRBJ1-1	-	CSVESPRFDRIPYTEAFF	TGCAGCGTTGAATCCCCCCGCTTCGACAGAATCCCTTACACTGAAGCTTTCTTT
TRBV5-8	-	TRBJ1-2	-	CASSFFYGYTF	TGTGCCAGCAGCTTCTTCTATGGCTACACCTTC
TRBV27	-	TRBJ2-7	-	CASSPGIYEQYF	TGTGCCAGCAGTCCCGGGATTTACGAGCAGTACTTC
TRBV5-1	TRBD2	TRBJ2-1	few	CASSSGGANEQFF	TGCGCCAGCAGTAGCGGGGGTGCCAATGAGCAGTTCTTC
TRBV2	TRBD2	TRBJ2-3	-	CASRGVSGRVVDTQYF	TGTGCCAGCAGGGGGGTTAGCGGGAGGGTGGTGGATACGCAGTATTTT
TRBV19	-	TRBJ2-1	-	CASSMSSYNEQFF	TGTGCCAGTAGTATGTCATCCTACAATGAGCAGTTCTTC
TRBV11-2	-	TRBJ2-6	once	CASSPIRWLTGSGANVLTF	TGTGCCAGCAGCCCGATAAGGTGGCTAACGGGATCCGGGGCCAACGTCCTGACTTTC
TRBV6-5	-	TRBJ1-1	-	CASSDSFMNTEAFF	TGTGCCAGCAGCGACAGCTTCATGAACACTGAAGCTTTCTTT
TRBV3-1/TRBV3-2	-	TRBJ2-1	-	CASSLNSISNEQFF	TGTGCCAGCAGCCTCAACTCTATTAGCAATGAGCAGTTCTTC
TRBV5-1	TRBD1	TRBJ1-6	few	CASSLDRGLLNSPLHF	TGCGCCAGCAGCTTGGACAGGGGGCTCCTCAATTCACCCCTCCACTTT
TRBV25-1	-	TRBJ2-2	-	CASSELGTGKATGELFF	TGTGCCAGCAGTGAATTGGGCACAGGGAAGGCCACCGGGGAGCTGTTTTTT
TRBV6-5	TRBD1	TRBJ1-4	-	CASSRDRGREKLFF	TGTGCCAGCAGTCGCGACAGGGGACGGGAAAAACTGTTTTTT
TRBV28	-	TRBJ1-1	-	CASSIKTEAFF	TGTGCCAGCAGTATAAAAACTGAAGCTTTCTTT
TRBV30	TRBD1	TRBJ1-1	-	CAWSIQGAGTEAFF	TGTGCCTGGAGTATACAGGGGGCCGGCACTGAAGCTTTCTTT
TRBV6-2/TRBV6-3	-	TRBJ1-5	-	CASSYAGYSNQPQHF	TGTGCCAGCAGTTACGCGGGGTATAGCAATCAGCCCCAGCATTTT
TRBV2	TRBD2	TRBJ2-7	-	CASSDGAGGLSGEQYF	TGTGCCAGCAGTGATGGGGCGGGAGGGCTCTCGGGCGAGCAGTACTTC
TRBV5-6	-	TRBJ2-1	-	CASSLAYNQQFF	TGTGCCAGCAGCTTGGCCTATAACCAGCAGTTCTTC
TRBV7-6	-	TRBJ1-3	-	CASSPGSSGGNTIYF	TGTGCCAGCAGCCCGGGGTCCTCGGGAGGAAACACCATATATTTT
TRBV19	TRBD1	TRBJ2-1	-	CASSDGQGSRDEQFF	TGTGCCAGTAGCGATGGACAGGGAAGTAGGGATGAGCAGTTCTTC
TRBV10-3	TRBD1	TRBJ1-2	-	CAIQDRDSHGYTF	TGTGCCATCCAGGACAGGGATTCTCATGGCTACACCTTC
TRBV5-1	-	TRBJ2-1	-	CASSSTYSSYNEQFF	TGCGCCAGCAGTTCCACTTATAGCTCCTACAATGAGCAGTTCTTC
TRBV10-3	-	TRBJ2-3	-	CAIGFGGDTQYF	TGTGCCATCGGATTCGGAGGAGATACGCAGTATTTT
TRBV6-7	-	TRBJ2-5	-	CASSPKQDRNTNQETQYF	TGTGCCAGCAGTCCCAAACAGGACCGCAACACGAATCAAGAGACCCAGTACTTC
TRBV10-3	-	TRBJ2-6	once	CAISDSHSGANVLTF	TGTGCCATCAGTGACAGTCACTCTGGGGCCAACGTCCTGACTTTC
TRBV19	-	TRBJ1-2	many	CASITGTYGYTF	TGTGCCAGTATCACAGGGACATATGGCTACACCTTC
TRBV11-2	-	TRBJ2-2	-	CASSHAGTHTGELFF	TGTGCCAGCAGTCATGCCGGGACACACACCGGGGAGCTGTTTTTT
TRBV2	TRBD2	TRBJ2-3	-	CASSDFSGGELSTDTQYF	TGTGCCAGCAGTGACTTTTCGGGGGGGGAGCTTAGCACAGATACGCAGTATTTT
TRBV7-9	-	TRBJ1-2	once	CASSLGRNYGYTF	TGTGCCAGCAGCTTAGGTCGGAACTATGGCTACACCTTC
TRBV7-9	-	TRBJ1-2	-	CASSPPGGMDYGYTF	TGTGCCAGCAGCCCCCCGGGGGGAATGGACTATGGCTACACCTTC
TRBV14	-	TRBJ1-6	-	CASSQDQGAGSPLHF	TGTGCCAGCAGCCAAGATCAAGGGGCCGGTTCACCCCTCCACTTT
TRBV28	TRBD1	TRBJ1-2	-	CASSSRTGGVDGYTF	TGTGCCAGCAGTTCACGGACAGGGGGCGTTGATGGCTACACCTTC
TRBV5-1	-	TRBJ1-2	once	CASSLGPTAGGDYGYTF	TGCGCCAGCAGCTTGGGCCCGACAGCCGGGGGGGACTATGGCTACACCTTC
TRBV13	TRBD1	TRBJ1-2	once	CASSHDRGSRYGYTF	TGTGCCAGCAGCCACGACAGGGGGTCGCGTTATGGCTACACCTTC
TRBV6-2/TRBV6-3	TRBD2	TRBJ2-5	-	CASSPHGLAGGETQYF	TGTGCCAGCAGCCCTCATGGACTAGCGGGGGGCGAGACCCAGTACTTC
TRBV4-1	TRBD1	TRBJ1-5	few	CASSQDKQGDRPQHF	TGCGCCAGCAGCCAAGATAAGCAGGGGGATAGGCCCCAGCATTTT
TRBV7-8	-	TRBJ2-7	-	CASSPVPREQYF	TGTGCCAGCAGCCCCGTGCCTAGGGAGCAGTACTTC
TRBV4-2	-	TRBJ2-5	-	CASSQESGLLQETQYF	TGTGCCAGCAGCCAAGAAAGTGGACTACTCCAAGAGACCCAGTACTTC
TRBV18	TRBD1	TRBJ2-3	-	CASSGNFGTDFTDTQYF	TGTGCCAGCTCTGGAAACTTCGGGACAGACTTCACAGATACGCAGTATTTT
TRBV5-1	TRBD1	TRBJ2-1	-	CASSLRQGTEVEQFF	TGCGCCAGCAGCTTGAGACAGGGAACAGAAGTTGAGCAGTTCTTC
TRBV5-1	-	TRBJ1-2	-	CASSLATANYGYTF	TGCGCCAGCAGCTTGGCAACAGCTAACTATGGCTACACCTTC
TRBV7-2	-	TRBJ1-1	-	CASRVRVETEAFF	TGTGCCAGCAGGGTCCGGGTTGAGACTGAAGCTTTCTTT
TRBV19	-	TRBJ1-1	-	CASLTGGPNTEAFF	TGTGCCTCATTAACGGGGGGCCCGAACACTGAAGCTTTCTTT
TRBV11-2	-	TRBJ2-5	-	CASSLVREFQETQYF	TGTGCCAGCAGCTTAGTGAGGGAGTTCCAAGAGACCCAGTACTTC
TRBV6-2/TRBV6-3	TRBD2	TRBJ2-7	-	CASSTLAGYEQYF	TGTGCCAGCAGTACTCTAGCGGGCTACGAGCAGTACTTC
TRBV12-3/TRBV12-4	-	TRBJ1-2	-	CASSHRWYGYTF	TGTGCCAGCAGTCACCGGTGGTATGGCTACACCTTC
TRBV7-2	-	TRBJ1-5	few	CASSLALGTGLQPQHF	TGTGCCAGCAGCTTAGCCCTTGGAACAGGATTGCAGCCCCAGCATTTT
TRBV11-2	TRBD2	TRBJ2-3	-	CASSESGGSSTDTQYF	TGTGCCAGCAGCGAGAGCGGGGGGTCTAGCACAGATACGCAGTATTTT